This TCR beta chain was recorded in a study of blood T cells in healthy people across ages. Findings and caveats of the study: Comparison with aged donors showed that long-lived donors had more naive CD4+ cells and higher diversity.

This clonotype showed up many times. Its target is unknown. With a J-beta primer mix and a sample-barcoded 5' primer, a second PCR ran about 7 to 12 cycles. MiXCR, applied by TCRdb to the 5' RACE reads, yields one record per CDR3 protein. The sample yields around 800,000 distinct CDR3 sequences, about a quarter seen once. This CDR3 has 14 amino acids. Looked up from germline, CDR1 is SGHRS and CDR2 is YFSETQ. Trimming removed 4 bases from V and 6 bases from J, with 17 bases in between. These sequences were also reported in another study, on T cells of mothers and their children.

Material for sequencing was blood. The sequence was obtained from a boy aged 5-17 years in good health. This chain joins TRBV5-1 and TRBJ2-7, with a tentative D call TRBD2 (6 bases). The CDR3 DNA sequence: TGCGCCAGCAGCCCGCGGGGCTACATATCCGAGCAGTACTTC. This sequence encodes CASSPRGYISEQYF.